The rows below give T cell receptor beta chains drawn from one sample of a study of T cells in Graves' hyperthyroidism and ophthalmopathy. TCRdb reanalysed the multiplex PCR reads using MiXCR and keeps one entry per CDR3 protein. The table includes approximately 590,000 distinct CDR3 sequences, more than 15% detected once. What was sequenced was blood. All receptors come from a woman in her 30s with Graves' hyperthyroidism. Both conserved end residues are part of each CDR3. The order of the fields is J gene, V gene, D gene, clone size, CDR3 DNA, CDR3 protein. The D gene is left open where the match is weak. Expanded clones are given a class, and other clones once, few, many or no size at all.

J gene: TRBJ2-7
V gene: TRBV18
D gene: NA
clone size: many
CDR3 DNA: TGTGCCAGCTCACCACCTCGACAGACCTACGAGCAGTACTTC
CDR3 protein: CASSPPRQTYEQYF

J gene: TRBJ1-1
V gene: TRBV12-3/TRBV12-4
D gene: NA
clone size: many
CDR3 DNA: TGTGCCAGCAGTTTAGGCCAGGGTGGGTTTCCTGAAGCTTTCTTT
CDR3 protein: CASSLGQGGFPEAFF

J gene: TRBJ1-3
V gene: TRBV3-1
D gene: NA
clone size: many
CDR3 DNA: TGTGCCAGCAGCCAAAACCCCGGGCGTTACTCTGGAAACACCATATATTTT
CDR3 protein: CASSQNPGRYSGNTIYF

J gene: TRBJ1-2
V gene: TRBV20-1
D gene: NA
clone size: NA
CDR3 DNA: TGCAGTGCAGGACAGCGTCTCTATGGCTACACCTTC
CDR3 protein: CSAGQRLYGYTF

J gene: TRBJ1-1
V gene: TRBV6-1
D gene: TRBD1
clone size: many
CDR3 DNA: TGTGCCAGCAACCCTACAGGGGGCACTGAAGCTTTCTTT
CDR3 protein: CASNPTGGTEAFF

J gene: TRBJ1-5
V gene: TRBV16
D gene: NA
clone size: NA
CDR3 DNA: TGTGCCAGCAGCCAATGGGGGAATCAGCCCCAGCATTTT
CDR3 protein: CASSQWGNQPQHF

J gene: TRBJ1-5
V gene: TRBV6-2/TRBV6-3
D gene: NA
clone size: few
CDR3 DNA: TGTGCCAGCAGCTCGGCGGGCGGGGCTCAGTCCCAGCATTTT
CDR3 protein: CASSSAGGAQSQHF

J gene: TRBJ2-3
V gene: TRBV7-2
D gene: TRBD2
clone size: NA
CDR3 DNA: TGTGCCAGCAGCTTAGTACCAACATCCTCTAGCGGGAGTAGGCTTTTCGGTACAGATACGCAGTATTTT
CDR3 protein: CASSLVPTSSSGSRLFGTDTQYF

J gene: TRBJ2-1
V gene: TRBV4-1
D gene: NA
clone size: NA
CDR3 DNA: TGCGCCAGCAGCCAGACCGGCTCCTACAATGAGCAGTTCTTC
CDR3 protein: CASSQTGSYNEQFF

J gene: TRBJ2-1
V gene: TRBV18
D gene: NA
clone size: many
CDR3 DNA: TGTGCCAGCTCACCAGGTTCAGGGATTGGCGATGAGCAGTTCTTC
CDR3 protein: CASSPGSGIGDEQFF

J gene: TRBJ2-7
V gene: TRBV12-3/TRBV12-4
D gene: NA
clone size: few
CDR3 DNA: TGTGCCAGCAGTTTTCATGGGTCGCGGCGGCAGTACTTC
CDR3 protein: CASSFHGSRRQYF

J gene: TRBJ2-1
V gene: TRBV18
D gene: NA
clone size: many
CDR3 DNA: TGTGCCAGCTCACCAGCGACCTGGTCGAATGAGCAGTTCTTC
CDR3 protein: CASSPATWSNEQFF

J gene: TRBJ2-3
V gene: TRBV29-1
D gene: TRBD2
clone size: NA
CDR3 DNA: TGCAGCAAGCGGGAGGGGACCACAGATACGCAGTATTTT
CDR3 protein: CSKREGTTDTQYF

J gene: TRBJ1-3
V gene: TRBV30
D gene: NA
clone size: many
CDR3 DNA: TGTGCCTGGGGAAGGAGATACTCTGGAAACACCATATATTTT
CDR3 protein: CAWGRRYSGNTIYF

J gene: TRBJ2-7
V gene: TRBV19
D gene: TRBD1
clone size: NA
CDR3 DNA: TGTGCCAGTAGTGACACGGGACAGGCAATCTACGAGCAGTACTTC
CDR3 protein: CASSDTGQAIYEQYF

J gene: TRBJ2-7
V gene: TRBV7-3
D gene: NA
clone size: NA
CDR3 DNA: TGTGCCAGCAGCCTGGGACCGGCGAGCGGCGAGCAGTACTTC
CDR3 protein: CASSLGPASGEQYF

J gene: TRBJ2-1
V gene: TRBV24-1
D gene: NA
clone size: few
CDR3 DNA: TGTGCCACGGCGGACGGACGGAGGGAGCCCTACAATGAGCAGTTCTTC
CDR3 protein: CATADGRREPYNEQFF

J gene: TRBJ2-3
V gene: TRBV3-1
D gene: TRBD1
clone size: few
CDR3 DNA: TGTGCCAGCAGCCCATTTTCCTCGGGACAGTACACAGATACGCAGTATTTT
CDR3 protein: CASSPFSSGQYTDTQYF

J gene: TRBJ2-6
V gene: TRBV7-2
D gene: NA
clone size: many
CDR3 DNA: TGTGCCAGCAGCACTCGTGACTCTGGGGCCAACGTCCTGACTTTC
CDR3 protein: CASSTRDSGANVLTF

J gene: TRBJ2-1
V gene: TRBV7-2
D gene: TRBD2
clone size: few
CDR3 DNA: TGTGCCAGCAGCTTAGAAGCCCCGGGACTAGCGCTCAAGAGCTCCTACAATGAGCAGTTCTTC
CDR3 protein: CASSLEAPGLALKSSYNEQFF

J gene: TRBJ2-7
V gene: TRBV5-8
D gene: NA
clone size: many
CDR3 DNA: TGTGCCAGCAGCTGGAAACGCGGGAAGAGCTCCTACGAGCAGTACTTC
CDR3 protein: CASSWKRGKSSYEQYF

J gene: TRBJ2-7
V gene: TRBV2
D gene: TRBD2
clone size: once
CDR3 DNA: TGTGCCAGCGGGACTAGCGGAGCCTACGAGCAGTACTTC
CDR3 protein: CASGTSGAYEQYF

J gene: TRBJ1-1
V gene: TRBV20-1
D gene: TRBD1
clone size: NA
CDR3 DNA: TGCAGTGCTAGTCCTGGACAGGGGATCACTGAAGCTTTCTTT
CDR3 protein: CSASPGQGITEAFF

J gene: TRBJ2-7
V gene: TRBV6-2/TRBV6-3
D gene: TRBD2
clone size: few
CDR3 DNA: TGTGCCAGCAGTTACCCCCAGGACCCGGGGGGGCAGTACTTC
CDR3 protein: CASSYPQDPGGQYF

J gene: TRBJ2-1
V gene: TRBV11-2
D gene: TRBD2
clone size: many
CDR3 DNA: TGTGCCAGCAGTCCTGGGTGGGAGGGACTAGCCACCTACAATGAGCAGTTCTTC
CDR3 protein: CASSPGWEGLATYNEQFF

J gene: TRBJ2-7
V gene: TRBV5-1
D gene: TRBD2
clone size: many
CDR3 DNA: TGCGCCAGCAGCTCGACTAGCGGGAGGCCCTCCTACGAGCAGTACTTC
CDR3 protein: CASSSTSGRPSYEQYF

J gene: TRBJ2-2
V gene: TRBV11-3
D gene: NA
clone size: NA
CDR3 DNA: TGTGCCAGCAGCTTCGACAGATACACCGGGGAGCTGTTTTTT
CDR3 protein: CASSFDRYTGELFF

J gene: TRBJ2-1
V gene: TRBV9
D gene: NA
clone size: NA
CDR3 DNA: TGTGCCAGCAGCGTTCCAGGGTTGAGGAATGAGCAGTTCTTC
CDR3 protein: CASSVPGLRNEQFF

J gene: TRBJ2-1
V gene: TRBV20-1
D gene: NA
clone size: many
CDR3 DNA: TGCAGTGCTAGATCCAGGGGTCTGACCAGGGGCAATGAGCAGTTCTTC
CDR3 protein: CSARSRGLTRGNEQFF

J gene: TRBJ1-1
V gene: TRBV20-1
D gene: NA
clone size: many
CDR3 DNA: TGCAGTGCTAGGGCAGGGATCGCTGAAGCTTTCTTT
CDR3 protein: CSARAGIAEAFF

J gene: TRBJ2-2
V gene: TRBV10-1
D gene: NA
clone size: NA
CDR3 DNA: TGCGCCAGCAGTATCTTTTTGCTCCACCGGGGGACCGGGGAGCTGTTTTTT
CDR3 protein: CASSIFLLHRGTGELFF

J gene: TRBJ2-7
V gene: TRBV5-8
D gene: NA
clone size: NA
CDR3 DNA: TGTGCCAGCAGCTTGTTTGAGGCCAGGAGCTCCTACGAGCAGTACTTC
CDR3 protein: CASSLFEARSSYEQYF

J gene: TRBJ1-4
V gene: TRBV3-1
D gene: NA
clone size: many
CDR3 DNA: TGTGCCAGCAGAAAAAGGAGCGGTGAAAAACTGTTTTTT
CDR3 protein: CASRKRSGEKLFF

J gene: TRBJ2-1
V gene: TRBV19
D gene: NA
clone size: NA
CDR3 DNA: TGTGCCACCGGGACTGCGGGATACAACGGTGAGCAGTTCTTC
CDR3 protein: CATGTAGYNGEQFF

J gene: TRBJ2-3
V gene: TRBV6-1
D gene: NA
clone size: few
CDR3 DNA: TGTGCCAGCAGTTCCGGGGGGCGCGGTAGCACAGATACGCAGTATTTT
CDR3 protein: CASSSGGRGSTDTQYF

J gene: TRBJ2-1
V gene: TRBV7-9
D gene: NA
clone size: NA
CDR3 DNA: TGTGCCATCAGCTTAGCAGAATACAATGAGCAGTTCTTC
CDR3 protein: CAISLAEYNEQFF

J gene: TRBJ2-5
V gene: TRBV29-1
D gene: NA
clone size: NA
CDR3 DNA: TGCAGCGTTGAAGTGGGCCGAGAGACCCAGTACTTC
CDR3 protein: CSVEVGRETQYF

J gene: TRBJ1-4
V gene: TRBV29-1
D gene: NA
clone size: NA
CDR3 DNA: TGCAGCGTTGAAGGTTCGGGACATGACGCAACTAATGAAAAACTGTTTTTT
CDR3 protein: CSVEGSGHDATNEKLFF

J gene: TRBJ2-3
V gene: TRBV6-2/TRBV6-3
D gene: NA
clone size: NA
CDR3 DNA: TGTGCCAGCAGTTACTCCGATGACAGCACAGATACGCAGTATTTT
CDR3 protein: CASSYSDDSTDTQYF

J gene: TRBJ2-7
V gene: TRBV20-1
D gene: TRBD1
clone size: NA
CDR3 DNA: TGCAGTGCTAGAGGAACAGGGGGCCGGTCCTACGAGCAGTACTTC
CDR3 protein: CSARGTGGRSYEQYF